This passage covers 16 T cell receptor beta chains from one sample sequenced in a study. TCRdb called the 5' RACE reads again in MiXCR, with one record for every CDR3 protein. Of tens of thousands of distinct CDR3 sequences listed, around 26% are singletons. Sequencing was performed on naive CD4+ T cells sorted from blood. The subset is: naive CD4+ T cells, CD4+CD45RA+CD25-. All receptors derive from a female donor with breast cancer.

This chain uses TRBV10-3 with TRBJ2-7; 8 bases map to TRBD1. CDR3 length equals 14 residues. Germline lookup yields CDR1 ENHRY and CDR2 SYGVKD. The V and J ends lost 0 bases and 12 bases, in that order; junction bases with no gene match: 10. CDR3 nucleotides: TGTGCCATCAGTGAGTCGTCGGACAGGGCCAAGCGGTACTTC. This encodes CAISESSDRAKRYF.

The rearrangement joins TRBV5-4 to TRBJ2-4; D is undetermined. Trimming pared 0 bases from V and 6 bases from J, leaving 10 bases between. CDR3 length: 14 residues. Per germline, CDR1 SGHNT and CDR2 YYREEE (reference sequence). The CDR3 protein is CASSLAGRLNIQYF. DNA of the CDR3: TGTGCCAGCAGCTTGGCCGGTAGGCTAAACATTCAGTACTTC.

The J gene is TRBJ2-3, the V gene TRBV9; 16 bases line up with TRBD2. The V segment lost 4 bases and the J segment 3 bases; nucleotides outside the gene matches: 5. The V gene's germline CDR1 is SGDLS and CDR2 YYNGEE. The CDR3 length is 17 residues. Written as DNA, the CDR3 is TGTGCCAGCAGCCCGGGACTAGCGGGGGGGCTAACAGATACGCAGTATTTT. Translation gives CASSPGLAGGLTDTQYF.

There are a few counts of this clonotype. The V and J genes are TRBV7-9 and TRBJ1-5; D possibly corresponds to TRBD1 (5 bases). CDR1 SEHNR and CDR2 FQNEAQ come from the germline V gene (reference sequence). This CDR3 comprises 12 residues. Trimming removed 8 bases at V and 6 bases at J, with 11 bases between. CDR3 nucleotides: TGTGCCAGCGCCCGCCAGGGTCAGCCCCAGCATTTT. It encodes CASARQGQPQHF.

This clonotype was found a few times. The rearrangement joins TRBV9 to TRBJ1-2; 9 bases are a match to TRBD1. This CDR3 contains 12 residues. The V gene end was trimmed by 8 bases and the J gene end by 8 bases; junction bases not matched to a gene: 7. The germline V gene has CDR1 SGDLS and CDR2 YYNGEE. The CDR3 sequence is CASRTGEKGYTF. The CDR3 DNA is TGTGCCAGTAGGACAGGGGAGAAGGGCTACACCTTC.

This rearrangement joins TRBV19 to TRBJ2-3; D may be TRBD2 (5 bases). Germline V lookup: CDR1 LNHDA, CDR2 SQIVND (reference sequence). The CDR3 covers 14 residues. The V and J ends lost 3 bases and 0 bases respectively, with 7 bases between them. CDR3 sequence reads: CASSISGSTDTQYF. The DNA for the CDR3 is TGTGCCAGTAGTATTTCGGGGAGCACAGATACGCAGTATTTT.

The CDR3: CASRSGGVGKNIQYF. For the CDR3, the DNA is TGTGCCAGCAGGTCCGGGGGCGTCGGCAAAAACATTCAGTACTTC. The rearrangement links TRBV27 to TRBJ2-4; D might be TRBD1 or TRBD2, each matching 6 bases. V was clipped by 6 bases and J by 3 bases, with 15 bases between them. Germline CDR1 is MNHEY and CDR2 is SMNVEV (reference sequence). The CDR3 runs 15 residues.

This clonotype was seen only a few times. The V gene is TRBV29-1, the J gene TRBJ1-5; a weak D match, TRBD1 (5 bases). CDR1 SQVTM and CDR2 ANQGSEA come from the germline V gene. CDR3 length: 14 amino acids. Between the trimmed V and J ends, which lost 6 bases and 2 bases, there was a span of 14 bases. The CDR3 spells CSVPGGGGNQPQHF. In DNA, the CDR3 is TGCAGCGTCCCCGGGGGGGGGGGCAATCAGCCCCAGCATTTT.

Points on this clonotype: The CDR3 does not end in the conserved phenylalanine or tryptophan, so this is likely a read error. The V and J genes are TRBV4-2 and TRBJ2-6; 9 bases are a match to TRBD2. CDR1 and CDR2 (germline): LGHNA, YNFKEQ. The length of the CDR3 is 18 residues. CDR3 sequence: CASSQGTSLQSGANVLTV. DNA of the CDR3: TGCGCCAGCAGCCAAGGGACTAGCCTCCAATCTGGGGCCAACGTCCTGACTGTC.

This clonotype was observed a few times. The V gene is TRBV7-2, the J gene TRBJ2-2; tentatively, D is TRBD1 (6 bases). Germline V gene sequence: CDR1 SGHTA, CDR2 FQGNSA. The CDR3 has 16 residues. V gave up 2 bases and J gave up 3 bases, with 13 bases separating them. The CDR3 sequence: CASSLYGQTYTGELFF. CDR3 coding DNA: TGTGCCAGCAGCTTATACGGACAGACCTACACCGGGGAGCTGTTTTTT.

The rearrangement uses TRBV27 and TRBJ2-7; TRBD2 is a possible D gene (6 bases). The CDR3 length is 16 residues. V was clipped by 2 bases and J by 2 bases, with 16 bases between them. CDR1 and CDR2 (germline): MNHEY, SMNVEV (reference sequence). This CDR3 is CASSLMVAAIPYEQYF. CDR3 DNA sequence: TGTGCCAGCAGTTTAATGGTAGCGGCTATACCCTACGAGCAGTACTTC.

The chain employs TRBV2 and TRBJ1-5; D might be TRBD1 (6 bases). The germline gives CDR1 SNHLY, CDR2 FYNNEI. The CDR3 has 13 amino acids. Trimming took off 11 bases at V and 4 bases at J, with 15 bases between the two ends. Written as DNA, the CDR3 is TGTGCCGGACACACAGGGCGGAATCAGCCCCAGCATTTT. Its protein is CAGHTGRNQPQHF.

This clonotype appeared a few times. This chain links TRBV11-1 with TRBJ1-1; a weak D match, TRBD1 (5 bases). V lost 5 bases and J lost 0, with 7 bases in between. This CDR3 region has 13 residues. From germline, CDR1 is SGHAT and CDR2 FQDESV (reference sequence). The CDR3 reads CASSGGVNTEAFF. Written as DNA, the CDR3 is TGTGCCAGCAGCGGGGGTGTGAACACTGAAGCTTTCTTT.

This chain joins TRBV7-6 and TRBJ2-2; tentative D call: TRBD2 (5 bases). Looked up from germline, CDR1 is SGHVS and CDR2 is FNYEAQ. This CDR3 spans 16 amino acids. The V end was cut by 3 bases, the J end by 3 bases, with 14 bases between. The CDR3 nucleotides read TGTGCCAGCAGCTTCGTCTCGGGATCGGACACCGGGGAGCTGTTTTTT. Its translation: CASSFVSGSDTGELFF.

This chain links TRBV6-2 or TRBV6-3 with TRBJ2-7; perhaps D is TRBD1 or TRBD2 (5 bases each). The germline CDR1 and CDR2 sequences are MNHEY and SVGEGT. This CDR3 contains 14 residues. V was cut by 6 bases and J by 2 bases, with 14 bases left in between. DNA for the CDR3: TGTGCCAGCAGGAGCCTGGGGACGGCCTACGAGCAGTACTTC. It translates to CASRSLGTAYEQYF.

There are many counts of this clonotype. The CDR3 loop is CASSQGKQGVAGGLNEQFF. The CDR3 DNA sequence: TGCGCCAGCAGCCAGGGGAAACAGGGCGTAGCGGGAGGGTTGAATGAGCAGTTCTTC. The chain carries TRBV4-1 and TRBJ2-1; TRBD2 aligns across 11 bases. Germline V gives CDR1 MGHRA, CDR2 YSYEKL. With V trimmed by 3 bases and J by 7 bases, 17 bases remained unmatched. The CDR3 has 19 residues.